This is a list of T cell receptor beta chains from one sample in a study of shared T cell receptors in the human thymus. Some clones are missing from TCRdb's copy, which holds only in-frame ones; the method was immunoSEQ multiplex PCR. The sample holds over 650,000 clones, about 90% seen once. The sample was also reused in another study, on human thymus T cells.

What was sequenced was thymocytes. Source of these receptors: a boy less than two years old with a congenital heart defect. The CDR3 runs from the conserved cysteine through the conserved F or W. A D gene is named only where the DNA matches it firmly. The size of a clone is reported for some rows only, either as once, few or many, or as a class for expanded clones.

CDR3 protein: CASSYSPSSTDTQYF; CDR3 DNA: TGTGCCAGTAGTTATAGCCCCTCAAGCACAGATACGCAGTATTTT; D gene: NA; clone size: NA; J gene: TRBJ2-3; V gene: TRBV19
CDR3 protein: CASSHGTLDRNQPQHF; CDR3 DNA: TGTGCCAGTAGCCATGGGACACTCGACCGCAATCAGCCCCAGCATTTT; D gene: NA; clone size: once; J gene: TRBJ1-5; V gene: TRBV19
CDR3 protein: CAWSACRDRQYEQYF; CDR3 DNA: TGTGCCTGGAGTGCCTGCCGGGACAGGCAATACGAGCAGTACTTC; D gene: TRBD1; clone size: NA; J gene: TRBJ2-7; V gene: TRBV30
CDR3 protein: CASSLGQGTGNTIYF; CDR3 DNA: TGCGCCAGCAGCTTGGGACAGGGAACTGGAAACACCATATATTTT; D gene: TRBD1; clone size: few; J gene: TRBJ1-3; V gene: TRBV5-1
CDR3 protein: CASSFRTGQVPDTQYF; CDR3 DNA: TGTGCCAGCAGTTTTAGGACAGGCCAGGTCCCGGATACGCAGTATTTT; D gene: TRBD1; clone size: NA; J gene: TRBJ2-3; V gene: TRBV28
CDR3 protein: CASSLASPANYGYTF; CDR3 DNA: TGTGCCAGCAGCTTAGCGTCTCCAGCTAACTATGGCTACACCTTC; D gene: NA; clone size: NA; J gene: TRBJ1-2; V gene: TRBV7-9
CDR3 protein: CASRHRPGQGNNLTNTGELFF; CDR3 DNA: TGTGCCAGTAGACATAGGCCGGGACAGGGTAATAATTTAACGAACACCGGGGAGCTGTTTTTT; D gene: TRBD1; clone size: NA; J gene: TRBJ2-2; V gene: TRBV19
CDR3 protein: CASSLRSNEQFF; CDR3 DNA: TGTGCCAGCAGTTTGAGAAGCAATGAGCAGTTCTTC; D gene: NA; clone size: NA; J gene: TRBJ2-1; V gene: TRBV28
CDR3 protein: CANVSQGVMNTEAFF; CDR3 DNA: TGTGCCAACGTCTCCCAAGGGGTGATGAACACTGAAGCTTTCTTT; D gene: NA; clone size: NA; J gene: TRBJ1-1; V gene: TRBV25-1
CDR3 protein: CASSLTGLAGVRTQYF; CDR3 DNA: TGTGCCAGCAGCTTAACAGGACTAGCGGGAGTGCGCACCCAGTACTTC; D gene: TRBD2; clone size: NA; J gene: TRBJ2-5; V gene: TRBV7-6
CDR3 protein: CASSQERTAEAFF; CDR3 DNA: TGCGCCAGCAGCCAAGAAAGGACAGCTGAGGCTTTCTTT; D gene: NA; clone size: NA; J gene: TRBJ1-1; V gene: TRBV4-3
CDR3 protein: CATSRDTGGTKPTKNTGELFF; CDR3 DNA: TGTGCCACCAGCAGAGATACGGGGGGAACTAAACCGACGAAGAACACCGGGGAGCTGTTTTTT; D gene: TRBD2; clone size: NA; J gene: TRBJ2-2; V gene: TRBV15
CDR3 protein: CASSPYRDEDEQFF; CDR3 DNA: TGTGCCAGCAGCCCTTACAGGGATGAGGATGAGCAGTTCTTC; D gene: NA; clone size: NA; J gene: TRBJ2-1; V gene: TRBV4-2
CDR3 protein: CASSQDGDRGFAGELFF; CDR3 DNA: TGCGCCAGCAGCCAAGATGGGGACAGGGGATTTGCCGGGGAGCTGTTTTTT; D gene: TRBD1; clone size: NA; J gene: TRBJ2-2; V gene: TRBV4-3
CDR3 protein: CASLRSSGNTIYF; CDR3 DNA: TGTGCCAGCCTTCGGTCCTCTGGAAACACCATATATTTT; D gene: NA; clone size: NA; J gene: TRBJ1-3; V gene: TRBV6-1
CDR3 protein: CSVCLAGDRRNEQFF; CDR3 DNA: TGCAGCGTCTGTCTAGCGGGAGACCGGCGCAATGAGCAGTTCTTC; D gene: TRBD2; clone size: few; J gene: TRBJ2-1; V gene: TRBV29-1
CDR3 protein: CASRKTLALNSPLHF; CDR3 DNA: TGCGCCAGCAGGAAAACATTGGCCCTTAATTCCCCCCTCCACTTT; D gene: NA; clone size: NA; J gene: TRBJ1-6; V gene: TRBV5-1
CDR3 protein: CASSWAGLADQETQYF; CDR3 DNA: TGTGCCAGCAGCTGGGCCGGGCTAGCGGACCAAGAGACCCAGTACTTC; D gene: TRBD2; clone size: NA; J gene: TRBJ2-5; V gene: TRBV7-2
CDR3 protein: CASSIGQLGTGELFF; CDR3 DNA: TGTGCCAGTAGTATCGGACAGCTGGGCACCGGGGAGCTGTTTTTT; D gene: NA; clone size: NA; J gene: TRBJ2-2; V gene: TRBV19
CDR3 protein: CASSFLRLAGDYNEQFF; CDR3 DNA: TGTGCCAGCAGCTTCCTGAGACTAGCGGGAGATTACAATGAGCAGTTCTTC; D gene: TRBD2; clone size: NA; J gene: TRBJ2-1; V gene: TRBV7-9
CDR3 protein: CAISEFNWETQYF; CDR3 DNA: TGTGCCATCAGTGAGTTCAACTGGGAGACCCAGTACTTC; D gene: NA; clone size: once; J gene: TRBJ2-5; V gene: TRBV10-3
CDR3 protein: CAIRSKDSNTNYGYTF; CDR3 DNA: TGTGCCATCAGATCTAAGGACAGTAATACTAACTATGGCTACACCTTC; D gene: NA; clone size: NA; J gene: TRBJ1-2; V gene: TRBV10-3
CDR3 protein: CAWRYREGYTF; CDR3 DNA: TGTGCCTGGAGGTACAGGGAGGGCTACACCTTC; D gene: NA; clone size: NA; J gene: TRBJ1-2; V gene: TRBV30
CDR3 protein: CASSSVYSGGACEQFF; CDR3 DNA: TGTGCCAGCAGCTCCGTTTATAGCGGGGGGGCGTGTGAGCAGTTCTTC; D gene: TRBD2; clone size: NA; J gene: TRBJ2-1; V gene: TRBV13
CDR3 protein: CASSYSRGSTDTQYF; CDR3 DNA: TGTGCCAGCAGCTATTCCCGGGGAAGCACAGATACGCAGTATTTT; D gene: NA; clone size: NA; J gene: TRBJ2-3; V gene: TRBV7-3
CDR3 protein: CASRYNTDTQYF; CDR3 DNA: TGTGCCAGCAGGTACAACACAGATACGCAGTATTTT; D gene: NA; clone size: NA; J gene: TRBJ2-3; V gene: TRBV5-4
CDR3 protein: CASSGQRNEQYF; CDR3 DNA: TGTGCCAGCAGTGGACAGCGAAACGAGCAGTACTTC; D gene: NA; clone size: NA; J gene: TRBJ2-7; V gene: TRBV6-5